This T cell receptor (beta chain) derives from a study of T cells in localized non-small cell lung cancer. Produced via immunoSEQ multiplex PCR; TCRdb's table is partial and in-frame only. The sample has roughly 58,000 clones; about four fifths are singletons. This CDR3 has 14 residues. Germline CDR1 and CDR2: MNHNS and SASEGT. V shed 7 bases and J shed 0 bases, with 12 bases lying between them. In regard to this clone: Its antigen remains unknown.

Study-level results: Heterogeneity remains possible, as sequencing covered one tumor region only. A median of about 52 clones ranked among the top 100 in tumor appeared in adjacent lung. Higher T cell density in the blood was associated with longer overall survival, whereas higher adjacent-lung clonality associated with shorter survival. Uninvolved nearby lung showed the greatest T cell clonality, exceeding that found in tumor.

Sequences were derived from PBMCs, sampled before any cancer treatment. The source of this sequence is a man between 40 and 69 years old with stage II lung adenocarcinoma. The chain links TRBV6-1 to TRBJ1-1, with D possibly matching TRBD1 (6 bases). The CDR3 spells CASTLGGVNTEAFF. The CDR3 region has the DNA TGTGCCAGCACCTTAGGGGGGGTGAACACTGAAGCTTTCTTT.